What follows are 6 T cell receptor beta chains derived from one specimen sequenced in a study. TCRdb itself ran the RT-PCR reads through MiXCR, one entry per CDR3 protein. The sample shows more than 600,000 distinct CDR3 sequences, around 14% of them seen only once. Sequenced input: memory CD4+ T cells from blood. Receptor source: a female donor in good health, serving as a healthy control.

J is TRBJ1-1 and V is TRBV5-6; D unresolved. Deletions cut 4 bases from V and 0 bases from J, with 13 bases between. The CDR3 is 15 amino acids. Looked up from germline, CDR1 is SGHDT and CDR2 is YYEEEE. The CDR3 DNA sequence: TGTGCCAGCAGCGTAGGGAGCACCATGAACACTGAAGCTTTCTTT. This translates into CASSVGSTMNTEAFF. Full variable domain (remainder filled in from reference TRBV5-6 and TRBJ1-1): DAGVTQSPTHLIKTRGQQVTLRCSPKSGHDTVSWYQQALGQGPQFIFQYYEEEERQRGNFPDRFSGHQFPNYSSELNVNALLLGDSALYLCASSVGSTMNTEAFFGQGTRLTVV.

This clonotype was counted many times. The gene calls are TRBV13 and TRBJ2-1, with TRBD2 matching over 7 bases. The V segment lost 5 bases and the J segment 0 bases; nucleotides outside the gene matches: 4. This CDR3 contains 15 residues. In germline, CDR1 is PRHDT, CDR2 FYEKMQ (reference sequence). The CDR3 here is CASSLPSGSYNEQFF. The CDR3 nucleotides are TGTGCCAGCAGCCTCCCTAGCGGCTCCTACAATGAGCAGTTCTTC. Combining the CDR3 with reference TRBV13 and TRBJ2-1 gives the whole variable domain AAGVIQSPRHLIKEKRETATLKCYPIPRHDTVYWYQQGPGQDPQFLISFYEKMQSDKGSIPDRFSAQQFSDYHSELNMSSLELGDSALYFCASSLPSGSYNEQFFGPGTRLTVL.

This clonotype was recorded a few times. The CDR3 DNA is TGTGCCAGCAGTTCACGGGACTCCCCACCCCTATACGAGCAGTACTTC. Amino acids: CASSSRDSPPLYEQYF. The genes are TRBV12-3 or TRBV12-4 and TRBJ2-7, with a weak D call TRBD2 (6 bases). The V end lost 4 bases, the J end lost 4 bases, and 20 bases lay between the germline ends. This CDR3 comprises 16 residues.

The chain combines TRBV14 with TRBJ1-2; D remains unclear. Germline V gene sequence: CDR1 SGHDN, CDR2 FVKESK. The CDR3 sequence is 14 residues long. The V end lost 4 bases, the J end lost 2 bases, and 11 bases lay between the germline ends. CDR3 sequence reads: CASSPSLGNYGYTF. Written as DNA, the CDR3 is TGTGCCAGCAGCCCATCCTTGGGGAACTATGGCTACACCTTC. The whole variable domain, remainder taken from reference TRBV14 and TRBJ1-2, is EAGVTQFPSHSVIEKGQTVTLRCDPISGHDNLYWYRRVMGKEIKFLLHFVKESKQDESGMPNNRFLAERTGGTYSTLKVQPAELEDSGVYFCASSPSLGNYGYTFGSGTRLTVV.

This clonotype has a count of ten or more. V gene TRBV5-1 combines with J gene TRBJ2-1, with 8 nucleotides matching TRBD1. CDR3 length: 14 residues. V gave up 4 bases and J gave up 8 bases; unmatched junction bases: 8. Germline-derived CDR1 and CDR2 are SGHRS and YFSETQ. CDR3 coding DNA: TGCGCCAGCAGCCCGAGGACAGGGTACGATGAGCAGTTCTTC. Translation: CASSPRTGYDEQFF.

This clonotype showed up many times. The CDR3 DNA is TGTGCCAGCAGGCCCCCGGGAGTTAATCAGCCCCAGCATTTT. Translated: CASRPPGVNQPQHF. The chain employs TRBV7-2 and TRBJ1-5, with D unresolved. The CDR3 runs 14 residues. V was trimmed by 6 bases and J by 4 bases, leaving 13 bases between them. Germline lookup yields CDR1 SGHTA and CDR2 FQGNSA.